The source of this T cell receptor beta chain is a study of beta chain features in type 1 diabetes. Study-level information: Healthy donors and patients had similar age, gender and cell yields.

This CDR3 has 16 residues. Between the trimmed V and J ends, which lost 7 bases and 3 bases, there was a span of 21 bases. Per the germline V gene, CDR1 is SGDLS and CDR2 is YYNGEE. Since all of the isolated RNA was reverse transcribed, expressed TCRB transcripts were what got sequenced. TCRdb's table, derived via immunoSEQ multiplex PCR, lists solely in-frame clones and lacks some. The top ten hold 0.05% to 0.065% of the sample, which has approximately 470,000 clones, approximately 30% seen once. The receptor was derived from a man between 18 and 35 years old in good health. The sequenced sample was naive CD4+ T cells from blood. This chain joins TRBV9 and TRBJ2-3, with TRBD1 as a possible D gene (5 bases). The CDR3 DNA follows: TGTGCCAGCGCTAGGGGAAGGATCCCCTCGACAGATACGCAGTATTTT. This translates into CASARGRIPSTDTQYF.